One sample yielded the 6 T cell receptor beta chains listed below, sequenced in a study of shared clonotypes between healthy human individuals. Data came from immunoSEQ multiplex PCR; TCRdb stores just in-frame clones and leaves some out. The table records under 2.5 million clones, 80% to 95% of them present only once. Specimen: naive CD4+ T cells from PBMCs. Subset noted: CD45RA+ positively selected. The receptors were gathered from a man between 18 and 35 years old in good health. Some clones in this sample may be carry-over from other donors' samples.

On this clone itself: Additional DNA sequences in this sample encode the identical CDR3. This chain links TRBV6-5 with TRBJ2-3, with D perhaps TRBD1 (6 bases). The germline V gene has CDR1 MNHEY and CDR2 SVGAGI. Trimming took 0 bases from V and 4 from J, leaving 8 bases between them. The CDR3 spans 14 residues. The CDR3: CASSYSTGSDTQYF. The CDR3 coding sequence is TGTGCCAGCAGTTACTCGACAGGTTCAGATACGCAGTATTTT.

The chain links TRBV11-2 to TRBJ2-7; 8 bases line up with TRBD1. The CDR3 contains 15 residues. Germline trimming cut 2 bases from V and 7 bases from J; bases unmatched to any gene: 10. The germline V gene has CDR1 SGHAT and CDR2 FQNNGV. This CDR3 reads CASSLFSRGQWEQYF. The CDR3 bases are TGTGCCAGCAGCTTATTTTCCAGGGGGCAATGGGAGCAGTACTTC.

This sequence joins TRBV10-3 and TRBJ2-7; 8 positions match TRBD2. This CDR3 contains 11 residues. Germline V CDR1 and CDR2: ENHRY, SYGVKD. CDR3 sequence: CASGNSYEQYF. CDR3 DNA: TGTGCTAGCGGGAACTCCTACGAGCAGTACTTC.

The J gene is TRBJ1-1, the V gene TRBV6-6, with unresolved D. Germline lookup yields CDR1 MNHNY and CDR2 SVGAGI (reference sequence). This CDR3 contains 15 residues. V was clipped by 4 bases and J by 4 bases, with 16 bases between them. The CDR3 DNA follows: TGTGCCAGCAGTTCCCCGGAAGGGCTGGGCACTGAAGCTTTCTTT. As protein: CASSSPEGLGTEAFF.

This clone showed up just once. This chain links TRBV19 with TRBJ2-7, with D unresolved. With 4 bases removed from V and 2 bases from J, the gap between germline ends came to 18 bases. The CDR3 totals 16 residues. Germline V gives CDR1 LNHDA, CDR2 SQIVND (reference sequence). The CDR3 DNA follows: TGTGCCAGTAGTACTGGGATCTACGGAAATACCTACGAGCAGTACTTC. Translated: CASSTGIYGNTYEQYF.

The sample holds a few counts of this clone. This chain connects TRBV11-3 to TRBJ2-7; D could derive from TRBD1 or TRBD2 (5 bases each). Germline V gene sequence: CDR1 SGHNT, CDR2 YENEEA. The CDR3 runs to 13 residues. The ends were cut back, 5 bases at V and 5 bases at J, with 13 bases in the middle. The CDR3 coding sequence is TGTGCCAGCAGCCGGGGACGGTGGGACGAGCAGTACTTC. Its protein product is CASSRGRWDEQYF.